The clone carrying this TCR beta chain was counted many times. Antigen specificity is unknown. Ophthalmopathy patients had moderate-to-severe active disease, CAS ≥3, NOSPECS ≥4, and disease duration under 3 months. Not enrolled were patients with uncontrolled infection, other autoimmune disease, pregnancy or lactation. Thyroid ultrasound, orbital computed tomography, clinical symptoms, and serum thyroxine and TRAb underpinned diagnoses. This sample is drawn from a study of T cells in Graves' hyperthyroidism and ophthalmopathy. Regions amplified from RNA transcripts were the TCR beta CDR3 regions. Initially, a first-round RT-PCR of the TCR CDR3 employed the HTBI primer set. TCRdb independently ran MiXCR on the multiplex PCR reads; one entry per CDR3 protein. The table records approximately 690,000 distinct CDR3 sequences, 20% of them present only once. Study results and limitations: Most clonotypes expanded in thyroid above 0.001 were likewise present in blood.

Germline values: CDR1 SQVTM, CDR2 ANQGSEA. This CDR3 contains 15 residues. Trimming pared 4 bases from V and 6 bases from J, leaving 19 bases between. This chain joins TRBV29-1 and TRBJ2-1; D remains ambiguous. The receptor was isolated from a man aged 25-45 years with Graves' ophthalmopathy. Sequencing was performed on blood. The CDR3 coding sequence is TGCAGCGTTGGGAGCACCTTAGGAAGAGGCAATGAGCAGTTCTTC. This codes for CSVGSTLGRGNEQFF.